These 7 T cell receptor beta chains were all obtained from the same sample, sequenced in a study of T cell changes during pregnancy in multiple sclerosis. The method was immunoSEQ multiplex PCR; TCRdb's version includes in-frame clones alone and lacks a portion of them. The sample holds 30,000 or so clones, more than 70% seen once. The specimen was CD8+ T cells from peripheral blood mononuclear cells, collected after pregnancy. These receptors all come from a female donor with multiple sclerosis, enrolled in a pregnancy study.

The genes are TRBV13 and TRBJ2-7, with a tentative D call TRBD1 (6 bases). Germline assignment: CDR1 PRHDT and CDR2 FYEKMQ (reference sequence). The CDR3 totals 14 residues. V was pared by 4 bases and J by 2 bases, with 12 bases between. CDR3 sequence reads: CASSWGTIPYEQYF. Here the CDR3 DNA reads TGTGCCAGCAGCTGGGGGACAATCCCCTACGAGCAGTACTTC.

The genes are TRBV9 and TRBJ2-2; 8 bases fit TRBD2. The length of the CDR3 is 15 residues. With 4 bases clipped from V and 5 bases from J, the junction kept 7 bases outside the gene matches. CDR1 and CDR2 (germline): SGDLS, YYNGEE. CDR3 DNA: TGTGCCAGCAGCTCAAGGACTAGCCAGACCGGGGAGCTGTTTTTT. As protein: CASSSRTSQTGELFF.

The chain employs TRBV19 and TRBJ1-1; unclear D gene. The length of the CDR3 is 13 residues. V shed 3 bases and J shed 0 bases, with 5 bases lying between them. Germline assignment: CDR1 LNHDA and CDR2 SQIVND (reference sequence). CDR3 protein: CASSISVNTEAFF. Here the CDR3 DNA reads TGTGCCAGTAGTATCTCAGTGAACACTGAAGCTTTCTTT.

The chain has TRBV11-2 and TRBJ1-2; maybe TRBD1 (5 bases). Germline loops: CDR1 SGHAT, CDR2 FQNNGV. The V gene lost 3 bases and the J gene lost 7 bases, with 18 bases spanning the gap. The length of the CDR3 is 15 residues. CDR3 loop: CASSFSGGWDFGYTF. The CDR3 bases are TGTGCCAGCAGCTTCAGTGGCGGTTGGGACTTTGGCTACACCTTC.

The chain has TRBV5-6 and TRBJ1-2, with 8 positions matching TRBD1. The germline CDR1 and CDR2 sequences are SGHDT and YYEEEE. This CDR3 is built from 13 residues. The J segment lost 3 bases and the V segment lost 6 bases, leaving 4 bases of the junction unmatched. In DNA, the CDR3 is TGTGCCAGCAACCCGGACAGGGACTATGGCTACACCTTC. Translation gives CASNPDRDYGYTF.

This clone was found once. The rearrangement uses TRBV4-3 and TRBJ2-1; 7 nucleotides agree with TRBD2. The CDR3 is made up of 16 amino acids. Per germline, CDR1 LGHNA and CDR2 YSLEER. Trimming removed 4 bases from V and 7 bases from J; junction bases left unmatched: 13. CDR3 in amino acids: CASSRLTGTTPNEQFF. DNA for the CDR3: TGCGCCAGCAGCCGCCTAACCGGGACTACCCCTAATGAGCAGTTCTTC.

CDR3 nucleotide sequence: TGTGCCAGCAGTGACGGGACTAGCGGGGGGAATGAGCAGTTCTTC. It yields the protein CASSDGTSGGNEQFF. The J gene is TRBJ2-1, the V gene TRBV6-4, with 15 positions matching TRBD2. Per the germline V gene, CDR1 is MRHNA and CDR2 is SNTAGT. V shed 2 bases and J 7 bases; nucleotides not matched to a gene: 0. This CDR3 contains 15 residues.